Reported below is one TCR beta chain. Preparation of the TCRbeta library used unique molecular identifiers. MiXCR, applied by TCRdb to the PCR reads, yields one record per CDR3 protein. The top ten clones hold under 35% of a sample with 350,000 to 500,000 distinct CDR3 sequences, about 40% of them seen once. Germline-derived CDR1 and CDR2 are DFQATT and SNEGSKA (reference sequence). The J segment lost 0 bases and the V segment lost 8 bases, leaving 14 bases of the junction unmatched. This CDR3 comprises 17 residues. This sample was included in a study of T-cell reconstitution after alpha-beta-depleted transplantation in children.

The specimen was PBMCs, collected before TCRalphabeta/CD19-depleted stem cell transplant. The sequence came from a girl under 10 years old with aplastic anemia, due to receive a stem cell transplant. The chain recombines TRBV20-1 with TRBJ2-1; 9 nucleotides line up with TRBD1. CDR3 nucleotide sequence: TGCAGTACTCCGGGACAGGGCCTCATATTCTCCTACAATGAGCAGTTCTTC. Translation: CSTPGQGLIFSYNEQFF.